This T cell receptor (beta chain) was profiled in a study of cytomegalovirus exposure and HLA in healthy donors. Regarding the study as a whole: Per a later analysis, HLA-associated TCR beta chains showed more clonal expansion than other, equally common TCR beta chains. Across donors, sequencing depth was assumed by presence/absence analyses to be roughly uniform. Association of a missense DCLRE1C variant with TCR beta V- and J-gene trimming was reported in a later analysis. Segments of the TCR beta V type were, in most cases, productive about 90% or about 30% of the time in an earlier analysis.

Amplification used 60 Vbeta primers and 13 Jbeta primers. The assay was immunoSEQ multiplex PCR, and TCRdb's table has in-frame clones only and misses some. The table includes 150,000 to 160,000 clones, about 88% detected once. Germline CDR1 and CDR2: GTSNPN and SVGIG (reference sequence). The CDR3 totals 14 residues. Trimming left V 8 bases short and J 2 bases short, with 19 bases between. This clone has only one observation. Its antigen remains unknown. V is TRBV30 and J is TRBJ2-7, with D unclear. The sample comprised PBMCs. This TCR came from a woman younger than 35 in good health and CMV-seronegative. CDR3 protein: CARILPPLPYEQYF. The CDR3 DNA sequence: TGTGCCAGGATTCTTCCGCCGCTACCCTACGAGCAGTACTTC.